These 14 T cell receptor beta chains share one sample of origin, sequenced in a study of cytomegalovirus exposure and HLA in healthy donors. Researchers ran the PCR with 60 Vbeta and 13 Jbeta primers. Only in-frame clones appear in the TCRdb table, and some are missing; sequencing was by immunoSEQ multiplex PCR. Of tens of thousands of clones in the sample, under 80% are singletons; the top ten hold about 6.9%. The sample comprised PBMCs. The receptors shown here come from a woman between 50 and 59 years old in good health and CMV-seropositive.

The chain uses TRBV6-1 and TRBJ1-4; TRBD1 matches 10 bases. This CDR3 region has 14 residues. V lost 5 bases and J lost 8; bases outside the gene matches: 5. Germline V gene sequence: CDR1 MNHNS, CDR2 SASEGT. The CDR3 region is CASSSGTGAEKLFF. The CDR3 DNA follows: TGTGCCAGCAGTTCCGGGACAGGGGCGGAAAAACTGTTTTTT.

This clone has only a few counts. This chain joins TRBV11-2 and TRBJ2-7; TRBD1 matches 7 bases. Germline V lookup: CDR1 SGHAT, CDR2 FQNNGV. The ends lost 1 base at V and 5 bases at J; junction bases unmatched: 5. This CDR3 region has 14 residues. The CDR3 DNA reads as TGTGCCAGCAGCTTAGGACAGGGCCGGGACGAGCAGTACTTC. Its translation is CASSLGQGRDEQYF.

This chain uses TRBV19 with TRBJ1-5, with TRBD1 as a possible D gene (5 bases). Per germline, CDR1 LNHDA and CDR2 SQIVND (reference sequence). This CDR3 region has 13 residues. The V end was cut by 4 bases, the J end by 7 bases, with 11 bases between. This CDR3 is CASSTLGAQPQHF. CDR3 sequence (DNA): TGTGCCAGTAGTACCCTAGGGGCGCAGCCCCAGCATTTT.

This clone came up once. The J gene is TRBJ2-5, the V gene TRBV7-3; 12 positions agree with TRBD2. V shed 4 bases, J shed 4 bases, and the junction held 4 bases outside the gene matches. The CDR3 runs to 15 residues. CDR1 SGHTA and CDR2 FQGTGA come from the germline V gene. The CDR3 region has the DNA TGTGCCAGCAGCTCTCTAGCGGGGGGGCGAGAGACCCAGTACTTC. Its translation: CASSSLAGGRETQYF.

This clone was observed a single time. The chain joins TRBV15 to TRBJ1-1; weak D call: TRBD1 (6 bases). V lost 0 bases, J lost 2 bases, and 16 bases lay in between. Germline CDR1 is LNHNV and CDR2 is YYDKDF (reference sequence). This CDR3 comprises 17 residues. CDR3 bases: TGTGCCACCAGCAGAGATCTGAGCGGGACACATAACACTGAAGCTTTCTTT. Translated: CATSRDLSGTHNTEAFF.

This chain links TRBV6-5 with TRBJ1-5; the match to TRBD1 covers 12 bases. The V segment lost 6 bases and the J segment 6 bases; nucleotides outside the gene matches: 3. Germline-derived CDR1 and CDR2 are MNHEY and SVGAGI. The CDR3 is made up of 14 amino acids. As DNA, the CDR3 is TGTGCCAGCAGAAGGGACAGGGGGCCTCAGCCCCAGCATTTT. Residues: CASRRDRGPQPQHF.

The chain has TRBV7-9 and TRBJ1-1, with D uncertain. The germline gives CDR1 SEHNR, CDR2 FQNEAQ (reference sequence). The CDR3 length is 12 residues. V was clipped by 8 bases and J by 1 base, with 8 bases between them. The CDR3 spells CASFGGNTEAFF. The CDR3 bases are TGTGCCAGCTTTGGAGGGAACACTGAAGCTTTCTTT.

The rearrangement joins TRBV14 to TRBJ1-2; a possible D gene is TRBD1 (5 bases). The CDR3 covers 14 residues. The germline gives CDR1 SGHDN, CDR2 FVKESK. V lost 4 bases and J 9 bases, leaving 18 bases between the germline ends. The CDR3 loop reads CASSPPPQDLRYTF. The CDR3 coding sequence is TGTGCCAGCAGCCCCCCGCCACAGGACCTTCGCTACACCTTC.

The rearrangement links TRBV21-1 to TRBJ1-1; the DNA was not compared with TRBD1, the D call given in the table. TRBV21-1 is a recognized pseudogene. This CDR3 spans 16 amino acids. The CDR3 DNA reads as TGTGCCAGCAGCAAAGGACGGACAGGGGGAGTCACTGAAGCTTTCTTT. Translation gives CASSKGRTGGVTEAFF.

This clone was detected only a few times. The rearrangement uses TRBV6-6 and TRBJ2-5, with TRBD2 as a possible D gene (6 bases). Looked up from germline, CDR1 is MNHNY and CDR2 is SVGAGI (reference sequence). V gave up 6 bases and J gave up 3 bases, with 11 bases separating them. The CDR3 totals 13 residues. The CDR3 sequence: CASSGTAEETQYF. Written as DNA, the CDR3 is TGTGCCAGCAGCGGGACTGCGGAAGAGACCCAGTACTTC.

Concerning this clone: Because it lacks the conserved phenylalanine or tryptophan at the end, this CDR3 is likely a read error. The DNA is left out, because the CDR3 cannot be placed on it with certainty; the CDR3 is given as TCRdb lists it. This rearrangement joins TRBV5-5 to TRBJ2-7; TRBD1, the D gene given by the table, was not confirmed from the DNA. Germline V gene data show CDR1 as SGHKS and CDR2 as YYEKEE (reference sequence). The length of the CDR3 is 12 amino acids, counting both ends. The CDR3: CASRTGTGGWIL.

This chain joins TRBV19 and TRBJ1-1; unclear D gene. Per germline, CDR1 LNHDA and CDR2 SQIVND (reference sequence). The CDR3 length is 14 residues. The germline V and J ends were trimmed by 6 bases and 8 bases, with 19 bases remaining between them. Here the CDR3 reads CASSPRGSRMEAFF. For the CDR3, the DNA is TGTGCCAGTAGCCCGCGTGGGAGCCGAATGGAAGCTTTCTTT.

This clone was seen a few times. The chain carries TRBV30 and TRBJ1-5, with 8 bases fitting TRBD1. Germline V gene sequence: CDR1 GTSNPN, CDR2 SVGIG (reference sequence). This CDR3 comprises 15 residues. V was pared by 4 bases and J by 3 bases, with 8 bases of the junction left unmatched. The CDR3 nucleotides are TGTGCCTGGACCGGGACAGGAGGACTCAATCAGCCCCAGCATTTT. Protein product: CAWTGTGGLNQPQHF.

This clone was counted between two and nine times. J is TRBJ2-6 and V is TRBV5-1; TRBD1 agrees at 9 bases. With V trimmed by 0 bases and J by 0 bases, 4 bases remained unmatched. The V gene's germline CDR1 is SGHRS and CDR2 YFSETQ. The CDR3 is made up of 18 amino acids. The CDR3 protein is CASSLVGTGTSGANVLTF. The CDR3 nucleotides read TGCGCCAGCAGCTTGGTTGGGACAGGGACCTCTGGGGCCAACGTCCTGACTTTC.